The 4 T cell receptor beta chains below were found in one sample sequenced in a study of T cells in women clearing cervical HPV infection. TCRdb's table, derived via immunoSEQ multiplex PCR, lists solely in-frame clones and lacks some. Recorded here are approximately 28,000 clones; the top ten clones represent approximately 3%. Sequences were obtained from blood buffy coat. These TCRs come from a woman between 18 and 69 years old with a cervical HPV16 infection that either progressed to CIN3+ or cleared (not recorded which).

About this clone itself: The sequenced fragment ends 3 residues before the CDR3 boundary, so the rest is inferred from the germline J gene. The rearrangement joins TRBV30 to TRBJ1-3; D may be TRBD1 (5 bases). The V end lost 0 bases, the J end lost 4 bases, and 7 bases lay between the germline ends. Germline CDR1 and CDR2: GTSNPN and SVGIG (reference sequence). The CDR3 runs to 13 residues. The CDR3 sequence: CAWSVQGGNTIYF. The CDR3 DNA, read in part, is TGTGCCTGGAGTGTCCAGGGAGGAAACACC.

Details on this clone: The read gets to within 3 residues of the CDR3 end, and the germline J gene fills in the rest. The genes are TRBV7-9 and TRBJ1-2; D may be TRBD1 (5 bases). Trimming removed 6 bases at V and 7 bases at J, with 9 bases between. The CDR3 length is 11 residues. Germline-derived CDR1 and CDR2 are SEHNR and FQNEAQ (reference sequence). The CDR3 bases that were read are TGTGCCAGCAGTCGACAGCCTGGC. Protein: CASSRQPG. The full CDR3 protein reads CASSRQPGYTF.

Comments on this clone: The read finishes 3 residues shy of the CDR3 end, and the germline J gene is used to complete it. The chain carries TRBV7-2 and TRBJ2-5; maybe TRBD2 (7 bases). This CDR3 has 15 residues. CDR1 is SGHTA and CDR2 is FQGNSA in the germline V gene. Trimming left V 5 bases short and J 2 bases short, with 15 bases between. CDR3 DNA (partial): TGTGCCAGCAGCCGAACCGGGGGGCTTCAAGAGACC. Amino acid sequence: CASSRTGGLQET. The whole CDR3 reads CASSRTGGLQETQYF.

CDR3 residues: CASSIPGGRGPAGQYF. The sequenced part of the CDR3 DNA is TGTGCCAGTAGTATCCCGGGGGGCAGGGGACCTGCCGGT. The chain recombines TRBV19 with TRBJ2-4, with D maybe TRBD2 (7 bases). The CDR3 is cut off 3 residues early in the read; its end comes from the germline J gene. Per germline, CDR1 LNHDA and CDR2 SQIVND (reference sequence). The CDR3 extends over 16 amino acids.